This TCR beta chain emerged from a study of blood T cells in healthy people across ages. The length of the CDR3 is 13 residues. The V end was cut by 5 bases, the J end by 5 bases, with 12 bases between. The V gene's germline CDR1 is ENHRY and CDR2 SYGVKD. A second PCR of roughly 7 to 11 cycles used a sample-barcoded 5' primer and a J-beta primer mix. Via MiXCR, TCRdb re-called the 5' RACE reads, giving one row per CDR3 protein. This sample yields about 760,000 distinct CDR3 sequences, of which approximately 25% are seen a single time; 9.4% belongs to the top ten. This clonotype appeared many times. The same sample was also used in a study of T cells of mothers and their children.

The rearrangement links TRBV10-3 to TRBJ2-5, with D possibly called TRBD1 or TRBD2 (5 bases each). Sequenced material: blood. This clonotype originated in a boy younger than 18 in good health. CDR3 sequence: CAISQGSGETQYF. DNA of the CDR3: TGTGCCATCAGTCAGGGATCGGGGGAGACCCAGTACTTC.